The clone carrying this TCR beta chain has a count of ten or more. Losses at the gene ends were 4 bases for V and 4 bases for J; bases not matched to a gene: 8. This CDR3 has 17 residues. From germline, CDR1 is SGHKS and CDR2 YYEKEE (reference sequence). Noted time point: newly diagnosed GD, antithyroid drugs for less than 3 months. PBMCs provided the RNA from which the TCR library was made. Patient provenance is recorded as an endocrinology department in Xi'an, China. The sample belongs to a study of regulatory T cells in long-lasting Graves disease. Both iRepertoire HTBI primers and Arm-PCR of CDR3 regions were used to build the TCR beta libraries. MiXCR, run by TCRdb on the multiplex PCR reads, gives a single entry per CDR3 protein. Found here are 400,000 to 500,000 distinct CDR3 sequences, roughly 15% of them singletons; the top ten hold roughly a tenth. These same data were also listed under a study on T cells in Graves' hyperthyroidism and ophthalmopathy. That source adds: HTBI primers were employed in a first-round RT-PCR of the TCR CDR3.

The chain uses TRBV5-5 and TRBJ2-2; 12 bases match TRBD2. This receptor was obtained from a woman in her thirties with Graves disease. Source: peripheral blood mononuclear cells (PBMCs), taken at new diagnosis, from a patient treated with antithyroid drugs. The CDR3 loop is CASSPTSGRQVTGELFF. DNA of the CDR3: TGTGCCAGCAGCCCGACTAGCGGGAGACAGGTCACCGGGGAGCTGTTTTTT.